These 7 T cell receptor beta chains share one sample of origin, sequenced in a study of T cell repertoires in cytomegalovirus infection. Each CDR3 protein gets one entry after TCRdb re-called the reads with MiXCR. The data contain approximately 350,000 distinct CDR3 sequences, just under 35% of them singletons. These TCRs are of unknown antigen specificity. The sequencing here drew on cultured PBMCs, taken from culture after CMV antigen stimulation. The receptors derive from a human donor in good health (CMV status not recorded). Some clones in this sample may be carry-over from other donors' samples.

This chain joins TRBV7-8 and TRBJ1-6; 11 bases agree with TRBD1. The V gene end was trimmed by 7 bases and the J gene end by 14 bases; junction bases not matched to a gene: 13. Per the germline V gene, CDR1 is SGHVS and CDR2 is FQNEAQ. The CDR3 totals 15 residues. CDR3: CASKGQGASGMSLHF. The CDR3 DNA reads as TGTGCCAGCAAAGGACAGGGGGCAAGTGGGATGTCCCTCCACTTT.

The chain has TRBV15 and TRBJ2-3; 7 nucleotides agree with TRBD2. CDR1 LNHNV and CDR2 YYDKDF come from the germline V gene (reference sequence). J lost 6 bases, V lost 9 bases, and 3 bases had no gene match. This CDR3 is built from 11 residues. The CDR3 spells CATQRDDTQYF. CDR3 nucleotides: TGTGCCACGCAGCGGGATGATACGCAGTATTTT.

The chain is built from TRBV29-1 and TRBJ1-5; D possibly corresponds to TRBD1 (6 bases). The CDR3 is 15 residues long. V lost 4 bases and J lost 4, with 17 bases in between. Germline V gene sequence: CDR1 SQVTM, CDR2 ANQGSEA. CDR3 nucleotide sequence: TGCAGCGTTGCCTGGGGGCGAGTCGATAATCAGCCCCAGCATTTT. Translation gives CSVAWGRVDNQPQHF.

The V gene is TRBV28, the J gene TRBJ2-1; TRBD2 matches at 7 bases. Losses at the gene ends were 5 bases for V and 0 bases for J; bases not matched to a gene: 7. CDR1 and CDR2 from the germline V gene are MDHEN and SYDVKM. This CDR3 region has 16 residues. Here the CDR3 DNA reads TGTGCCAGCAGTCAAGTCAGCGGGAACTCCTACAATGAGCAGTTCTTC. Its translation is CASSQVSGNSYNEQFF.

The chain links TRBV18 to TRBJ1-2; D gene ambiguous. The CDR3 has 14 amino acids. Germline-derived CDR1 and CDR2 are KGHSH and LQKENI. Trimming took off 1 base at V and 3 bases at J, with 9 bases between the two ends. The CDR3: CASSPQGLDYGYTF. CDR3 DNA sequence: TGTGCCAGCTCACCACAAGGGTTGGACTATGGCTACACCTTC.

This clonotype was recorded a few times. The chain employs TRBV20-1 and TRBJ1-4, with 7 positions matching TRBD1. V lost 3 bases, J lost 0 bases, and 4 bases stayed unmatched. CDR1 DFQATT and CDR2 SNEGSKA come from the germline V gene (reference sequence). This CDR3 contains 15 residues. The CDR3, as DNA: TGCAGTGCTAGGGCAGGGGGTACAACTAATGAAAAACTGTTTTTT. Amino acid sequence: CSARAGGTTNEKLFF.

The rearrangement joins TRBV7-2 to TRBJ1-2; weak D call: TRBD1 (5 bases). Trimming left V 4 bases short and J 4 bases short, with 16 bases between. The CDR3 consists of 15 residues. Germline lookup yields CDR1 SGHTA and CDR2 FQGNSA. As DNA, the CDR3 is TGTGCCAGCAGCTCAGACAGAGGAGAAGTCTATGGCTACACCTTC. Protein sequence: CASSSDRGEVYGYTF. The whole variable domain, remainder taken from reference TRBV7-2 and TRBJ1-2, is GAGVSQSPSNKVTEKGKDVELRCDPISGHTALYWYRQSLGQGLEFLIYFQGNSAPDKSGLPSDRFSAERTGGSVSTLTIQRTQQEDSAVYLCASSSDRGEVYGYTFGSGTRLTVV.